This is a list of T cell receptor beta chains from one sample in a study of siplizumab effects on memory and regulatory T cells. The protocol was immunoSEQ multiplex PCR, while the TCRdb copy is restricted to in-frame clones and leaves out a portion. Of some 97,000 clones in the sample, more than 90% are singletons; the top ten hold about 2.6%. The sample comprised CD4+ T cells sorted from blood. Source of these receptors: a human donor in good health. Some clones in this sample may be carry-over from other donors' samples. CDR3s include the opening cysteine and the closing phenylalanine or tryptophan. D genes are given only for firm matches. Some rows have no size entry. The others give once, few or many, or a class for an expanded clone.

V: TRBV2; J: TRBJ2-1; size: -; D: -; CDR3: CASSYYNEQFF; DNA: TGTGCCAGCAGTTATTACAATGAGCAGTTCTTC
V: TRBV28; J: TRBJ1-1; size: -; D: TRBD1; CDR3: CASREPGQGNTEAFF; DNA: TGTGCCAGCAGAGAACCGGGACAGGGGAACACTGAAGCTTTCTTT
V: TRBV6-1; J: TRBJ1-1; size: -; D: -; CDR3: CASYMNTEAFF; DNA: TGTGCCAGCTACATGAACACTGAAGCTTTCTTT
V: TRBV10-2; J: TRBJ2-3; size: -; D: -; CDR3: CASNGQAEGRDTQYF; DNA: TGCGCCAGCAATGGTCAAGCCGAGGGGCGGGATACGCAGTATTTT
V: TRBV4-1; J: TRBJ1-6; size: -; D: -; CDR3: CASSHRDGKSSYNSPLHF; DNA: TGCGCCAGCAGCCACCGGGACGGCAAAAGCTCCTATAATTCACCCCTCCACTTT
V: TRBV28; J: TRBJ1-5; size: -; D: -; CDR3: CASSPGTPSNQPQHF; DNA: TGTGCCAGCAGTCCCGGGACACCAAGCAATCAGCCCCAGCATTTT
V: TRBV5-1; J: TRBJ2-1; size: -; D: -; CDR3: CASSRDTSYNEQFF; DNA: TGCGCCAGCAGCCGGGACACCTCCTACAATGAGCAGTTCTTC
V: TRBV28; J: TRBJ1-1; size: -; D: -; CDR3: CASIYSGANSEAFF; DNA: TGTGCCAGCATTTACTCCGGGGCCAATAGTGAAGCTTTCTTT
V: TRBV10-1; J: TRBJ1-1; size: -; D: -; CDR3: CASSDGRTEAFF; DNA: TGCGCCAGCAGTGACGGGAGGACTGAAGCTTTCTTT
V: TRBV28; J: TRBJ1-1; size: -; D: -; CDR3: CASSLVDTEAFF; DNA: TGTGCCAGCAGTTTGGTGGACACTGAAGCTTTCTTT
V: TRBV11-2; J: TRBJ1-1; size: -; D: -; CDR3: CASSSYFGASNTEAFF; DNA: TGTGCCAGCAGCTCATACTTCGGGGCCTCGAACACTGAAGCTTTCTTT
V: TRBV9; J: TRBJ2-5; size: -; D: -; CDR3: CASSVGPQVNQETQYF; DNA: TGTGCCAGCAGCGTAGGGCCGCAGGTCAACCAAGAGACCCAGTACTTC
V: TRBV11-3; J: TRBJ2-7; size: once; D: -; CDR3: CASSRGAEQYF; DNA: TGTGCCAGCAGTCGGGGGGCCGAGCAGTACTTC